This T cell receptor beta chain was recorded in a study of blood T cell repertoires in COVID-19. At the level of the study: Researchers got acute and convalescent COVID-19 samples from the United States, Italy and Spain.

The CDR3 loop spans 16 amino acids. The germline CDR1 and CDR2 sequences are SGHDN and FVKESK. The ends lost 0 bases at V and 2 bases at J; junction bases unmatched: 5. Profiling relied on immunoSEQ multiplex PCR, and the TCRdb table lists in-frame clones only, not all of them. There are approximately 65,000 clones in the sample; about 66% occur only once, and around half lies in the top ten. Enrollees, about 18 to 95 years old, lived in around 23 US areas. Participant reports of clinical history set cohort assignment. A PCR-confirmed or clinician-diagnosed COVID-19 case had contacted exposed participants within 2 weeks of entry.

The origin of this receptor is a woman aged 55-69 years who had been exposed to COVID-19. The specimen was PBMCs or T cells enriched from blood (not recorded which). This sequence joins TRBV14 and TRBJ2-3; 7 bases fit TRBD2. CDR3 amino acids: CASSQERGGFTDTQYF. In DNA, the CDR3 is TGTGCCAGCAGCCAAGAGCGGGGAGGGTTCACAGATACGCAGTATTTT.